A selection of T cell receptor beta chains follows, all from one sample in a study of early T cells in non-severe SARS-CoV-2 infection. TCRdb called the 5' RACE reads again in MiXCR, with one record for every CDR3 protein. The table lists some 77,000 distinct CDR3 sequences, about 15% of them singletons. The sequencing input was whole blood. Every receptor here comes from an adult who was a healthcare worker with PCR-confirmed SARS-CoV-2 infection or an uninfected control (not recorded which). The CDR3 runs from the conserved cysteine through the conserved F or W.

cdr3_length,v_call,j_call,cdr3_aa
16,TRBV5-1,TRBJ2-2,CASSPSRGSNTGELFF
13,TRBV10-1,TRBJ1-5,CASRPDRAQPQHF
19,TRBV27,TRBJ2-1,CASSPFKGLALSSYNEQFF
14,TRBV10-3,TRBJ2-1,CAISSGTRTHEQFF
18,TRBV5-1,TRBJ2-1,CASRLAGTGASSYNEQFF
13,TRBV30,TRBJ2-3,CAWGSWTSDTQYF
14,TRBV7-3,TRBJ2-1,CASSLGGTLNEQFF
16,TRBV28,TRBJ2-3,CASGGQTGARTDTQYF
17,TRBV11-2,TRBJ1-3,CASSRGQGLMGGNTIYF
12,TRBV5-6,TRBJ2-7,CASSRTHYEQYF
15,TRBV3-1,TRBJ1-1,CASNPAGVMNTVAFF
13,TRBV6-1,TRBJ2-3,CASNRVGTDTQYF
15,TRBV12-3/TRBV12-4,TRBJ2-7,CASSITGPPTYEQYF
14,TRBV7-9,TRBJ1-1,CASSLDSMNTEAFF
15,TRBV6-5,TRBJ2-1,CATSIQANSYNEQFF
16,TRBV12-3/TRBV12-4,TRBJ1-5,CASSSGTGVLNQPQHF
13,TRBV24-1,TRBJ2-1,CATSDWNGHEQFF
12,TRBV7-2,TRBJ2-7,CASSYGSAEQYF
14,TRBV9,TRBJ1-5,CASSVNSGNQPQHF
11,TRBV30,TRBJ2-3,CAWSGGDTQYF
14,TRBV12-3/TRBV12-4,TRBJ2-5,CASSPGRAQETQYF
17,TRBV6-5,TRBJ2-3,CASSYSGLAGGTDTQYF
14,TRBV2,TRBJ1-6,CASSVGGDNSPLHF
13,TRBV7-8,TRBJ1-2,CASSPPGSYGYTF
15,TRBV7-8,TRBJ2-2,CASSLELRDTGELFF
14,TRBV5-1,TRBJ2-1,CASGNSGGENEQFF
13,TRBV12-3/TRBV12-4,TRBJ1-2,CASSLSGGYGYTF
12,TRBV3-1,TRBJ2-1,CASSQVTQEQFF
14,TRBV19,TRBJ1-5,CASRGGMSNQPQHF
14,TRBV9,TRBJ2-3,CASSPGSTTDTQYF
13,TRBV12-3/TRBV12-4,TRBJ2-5,CASSLLAEETQYF
13,TRBV15,TRBJ2-7,CATSRERRYEQYF
11,TRBV12-3/TRBV12-4,TRBJ2-7,CASSLTDTQIF